The 30 T cell receptor beta chains in this list originate from one sample, sequenced in a study of CD8 T cells in Susac syndrome. The authors reverse transcribed about 0.45 to 1 ug RNA with random hexamers. One entry per CDR3 protein results from TCRdb running MiXCR on the immunoSEQ multiplex PCR reads. Of 95,000 to 150,000 distinct CDR3 sequences in the sample, 90% to 95% were seen once. Sequencing was done on a sample of CD8+ T cells from PBMCs. The source of these receptors is a human donor with multiple sclerosis.

The chain employs TRBV2 and TRBJ1-1, with 7 bases fitting TRBD1. Germline CDR1 reads SNHLY; CDR2 reads FYNNEI. The CDR3 is 14 amino acids. The junction had 2 bases not matched to a gene; V was cut back by 4 bases and J by 0 bases. Here the CDR3 reads CASSGGTVNTEAFF. DNA of the CDR3: TGTGCCAGCAGTGGAGGGACAGTGAACACTGAAGCTTTCTTT.

The chain combines TRBV4-2 with TRBJ2-2; D is perhaps TRBD1 or TRBD2 (6 bases each). The CDR3 is 16 residues long. In germline, CDR1 is LGHNA, CDR2 YNFKEQ. Trimming took 4 bases from V and 1 from J, leaving 13 bases between them. The CDR3 DNA reads TGTGCCAGCAGCCCCTCGGGGGCCTTGAACACCGGGGAGCTGTTTTTT. Translating it yields CASSPSGALNTGELFF.

V is TRBV24-1 and J is TRBJ2-5, with no clear D. The length of the CDR3 is 16 residues. V was cut by 2 bases and J by 1 base, with 13 bases left in between. Germline V lookup: CDR1 KGHDR, CDR2 SFDVKD. The CDR3, as DNA: TGTGCCACCAGTGATTGGCCGTCATACCCCCAAGAGACCCAGTACTTC. Its protein is CATSDWPSYPQETQYF.

The chain joins TRBV5-6 to TRBJ2-7; TRBD1 aligns across 7 bases. CDR3 size: 14 residues. V was pared by 3 bases and J by 1 base, with 4 bases of the junction left unmatched. Germline V CDR1 and CDR2: SGHDT, YYEEEE. The CDR3, as DNA: TGTGCCAGCAGCTCCAAGACAGGGTCCTACGAGCAGTACTTC. Amino acid sequence: CASSSKTGSYEQYF.

The chain employs TRBV30 and TRBJ2-1, with 12 bases matching TRBD1. J lost 7 bases, V lost 2 bases, and 6 bases had no gene match. Per the germline V gene, CDR1 is GTSNPN and CDR2 is SVGIG (reference sequence). The CDR3 covers 15 residues. The CDR3 loop reads CAWSLGTGGGNEQFF. CDR3 DNA: TGTGCCTGGAGTCTGGGGACAGGGGGCGGGAATGAGCAGTTCTTC.

J is TRBJ2-3 and V is TRBV9; D is tentatively TRBD1 or TRBD2 (5 bases each). Trimming pared 3 bases from V and 1 base from J, leaving 18 bases between. The CDR3 runs 17 residues. Germline CDR1 is SGDLS and CDR2 is YYNGEE. In nucleotides, the CDR3 is TGTGCCAGCAGCGACGGGACGTCCTCGTGGGGCACAGATACGCAGTATTTT. Translating gives CASSDGTSSWGTDTQYF.

This chain joins TRBV9 and TRBJ1-1, with a tentative D call TRBD1 (6 bases). The CDR3 sequence is 14 residues long. In germline, CDR1 is SGDLS, CDR2 YYNGEE. V lost 0 bases and J lost 4, with 10 bases in between. For the CDR3, the DNA is TGTGCCAGCAGCGTAGAAGGGGGGGGCACTGAAGCTTTCTTT. The encoded protein is CASSVEGGGTEAFF. Together with reference TRBV9 and TRBJ1-1, the CDR3 gives the full variable domain: DSGVTQTPKHLITATGQRVTLRCSPRSGDLSVYWYQQSLDQGLQFLIQYYNGEERAKGNILERFSAQQFPDLHSELNLSSLELGDSALYFCASSVEGGGTEAFFGQGTRLTVV.

The chain has TRBV25-1 and TRBJ1-6; D is perhaps TRBD1 (6 bases). V gave up 8 bases and J gave up 11 bases, with 13 bases separating them. This CDR3 has 12 residues. Germline CDR1 and CDR2: MGHDK and SYGVNS. CDR3 nucleotides: TGTGCCAGCGGAAACAGGGTGGCACCCCTCCACTTT. Translated: CASGNRVAPLHF.

This sequence joins TRBV9 and TRBJ2-5; D is unclear. The germline gives CDR1 SGDLS, CDR2 YYNGEE. The CDR3 length is 14 residues. V was trimmed by 5 bases and J by 0 bases, leaving 11 bases between them. The CDR3 loop is CASSGTVNQETQYF. The CDR3 DNA sequence: TGTGCCAGCAGTGGAACAGTAAACCAAGAGACCCAGTACTTC. The whole variable domain, filled in from reference TRBV9 and TRBJ2-5, reads DSGVTQTPKHLITATGQRVTLRCSPRSGDLSVYWYQQSLDQGLQFLIQYYNGEERAKGNILERFSAQQFPDLHSELNLSSLELGDSALYFCASSGTVNQETQYFGPGTRLLVL.

The chain links TRBV9 to TRBJ2-1; D is uncertain. V was shortened by 5 bases and J by 6 bases, with 9 bases between the two germline ends. This CDR3 is built from 12 residues. Germline V gene lookup returns CDR1 SGDLS and CDR2 YYNGEE. The CDR3 sequence: CASSPSVNEQFF. In DNA, the CDR3 is TGTGCCAGCAGTCCTTCAGTCAATGAGCAGTTCTTC.

The chain combines TRBV2 with TRBJ2-6; 8 bases line up with TRBD1. J was trimmed by 0 bases and V by 5 bases; bases with no gene match: 6. The CDR3 is 17 residues long. Germline CDR1 SNHLY, CDR2 FYNNEI. In DNA form, the CDR3 reads TGTGCCAGCAGTCCGGACAGGGACAGCTCTGGGGCCAACGTCCTGACTTTC. Its protein is CASSPDRDSSGANVLTF.

CDR3 in DNA: TGCGCCAGCAGTGAGCCGACAGGGTTCCAAGAGACCCAGTACTTC. It codes for CASSEPTGFQETQYF. The gene calls are TRBV10-2 and TRBJ2-5; 7 bases align to TRBD1. The CDR3 runs 15 residues. From germline, CDR1 is WSHSY and CDR2 SAAADI. V was clipped by 2 bases and J by 1 base; unmatched bases: 4.

This clonotype was observed once. CDR3 in DNA: TGTGCCAGCAGTGACGGTCCCCACGAGCAGTACGTC. This codes for CASSDGPHEQYV. V is TRBV6-1 and J is TRBJ2-7; no clear D. The CDR3 has 12 amino acids. Trimming shortened V by 3 bases and J by 5 bases, and 8 bases separated the two germline ends. Germline CDR1 and CDR2: MNHNS and SASEGT.

The V gene is TRBV20-1, the J gene TRBJ2-7, with a tentative D call TRBD1 (5 bases). Germline values: CDR1 DFQATT, CDR2 SNEGSKA (reference sequence). The CDR3 sequence is 14 residues long. Trimming shortened V by 5 bases and J by 0 bases, and 14 bases separated the two germline ends. The CDR3 DNA follows: TGCAGTGCTTACAAGACAGAGAGCTCCTACGAGCAGTACTTC. Protein product: CSAYKTESSYEQYF.

The chain has TRBV7-8 and TRBJ1-5; TRBD1 matches 10 bases. The trim removed 5 bases at V and 10 bases at J, leaving 8 bases unmatched. Germline V lookup: CDR1 SGHVS, CDR2 FQNEAQ. This CDR3 region has 14 residues. CDR3 sequence (DNA): TGTGCCAGCAGCCGAGGGACAGGGGACGAACCCCAGCATTTT. Its translation: CASSRGTGDEPQHF.

The V call is TRBV12-3 or TRBV12-4, the J call TRBJ2-5; 10 positions agree with TRBD1. Unmatched junction bases numbered 11, after V lost 8 bases and J lost 5 bases. The CDR3 totals 15 residues. CDR3 nucleotide sequence: TGTGCCAGCGGCACCGGGACAGGGGTTTTCGAGACCCAGTACTTC. It yields the protein CASGTGTGVFETQYF.

The chain uses TRBV15 and TRBJ2-3, with TRBD2 as a possible D gene (5 bases). In germline, CDR1 is LNHNV, CDR2 YYDKDF (reference sequence). CDR3 length equals 15 residues. V shed 1 base and J shed 2 bases, with 10 bases lying between them. As DNA, the CDR3 is TGTGCCACCAGCAGAGGCTCGGACTTCACAGATACGCAGTATTTT. Translation: CATSRGSDFTDTQYF.

The CDR3 loop reads CSARPPRGSYGYTF. The CDR3 region has the DNA TGCAGTGCTAGACCTCCGCGGGGTTCCTATGGCTACACCTTC. The chain employs TRBV20-1 and TRBJ1-2; D is unclear. CDR3 size: 14 residues. The V end lost 2 bases, the J end lost 4 bases, and 14 bases lay between the germline ends. In germline, CDR1 is DFQATT, CDR2 SNEGSKA (reference sequence).

V is TRBV18 and J is TRBJ2-3; 10 bases are a match to TRBD2. J was trimmed by 0 bases and V by 6 bases; bases with no gene match: 6. CDR3 length: 16 residues. Germline V gene data show CDR1 as KGHSH and CDR2 as LQKENI. CDR3 loop: CASSAPTSGSTDTQYF. The CDR3 coding sequence is TGTGCCAGCTCCGCGCCGACTAGCGGGAGCACAGATACGCAGTATTTT.

The chain links TRBV11-2 to TRBJ2-2; no reliable D call. The CDR3 covers 14 residues. Germline CDR1 reads SGHAT; CDR2 reads FQNNGV. Trimming pared 0 bases from V and 4 bases from J, leaving 6 bases between. The DNA for the CDR3 is TGTGCCAGCAGCTTAGAAGGGTTCACCGGGGAGCTGTTTTTT. Its translation is CASSLEGFTGELFF.

The rearrangement uses TRBV7-3 and TRBJ2-6; D unresolved. Per the germline V gene, CDR1 is SGHTA and CDR2 is FQGTGA. The CDR3 length is 14 residues. V was pared by 5 bases and J by 0 bases, with 5 bases between. The CDR3 is CASSGVSGANVLTF. The CDR3 coding sequence is TGTGCCAGCAGCGGTGTCTCTGGGGCCAACGTCCTGACTTTC.

J is TRBJ2-3 and V is TRBV3-1; perhaps TRBD1 as D (6 bases). Trimming cost V 4 bases and J 6 bases, with 20 bases left between them. Per germline, CDR1 LGHDT and CDR2 YNNKEL (reference sequence). CDR3 length equals 16 residues. The CDR3 spells CASSPSGGPIPDTQYF. The CDR3 coding sequence is TGTGCCAGCAGCCCAAGTGGGGGCCCGATCCCCGATACGCAGTATTTT.

This chain links TRBV19 with TRBJ1-5; weak D call: TRBD1 (6 bases). Germline CDR1 reads LNHDA; CDR2 reads SQIVND (reference sequence). The CDR3 is 15 amino acids. Trimming left V 3 bases short and J 2 bases short, with 11 bases between. The CDR3 protein is CASSIVQGRNQPQHF. As DNA, the CDR3 is TGTGCCAGTAGTATTGTACAGGGACGCAATCAGCCCCAGCATTTT. Using reference TRBV19 and TRBJ1-5 for the parts outside the CDR3, the full variable domain is DGGITQSPKYLFRKEGQNVTLSCEQNLNHDAMYWYRQDPGQGLRLIYYSQIVNDFQKGDIAEGYSVSREKKESFPLTVTSAQKNPTAFYLCASSIVQGRNQPQHFGDGTRLSIL.

The genes are TRBV11-3 and TRBJ1-5, with unresolved D. In germline, CDR1 is SGHNT, CDR2 YENEEA. With 1 base removed from V and 4 bases from J, the gap between germline ends came to 14 bases. The CDR3 covers 16 residues. The DNA for the CDR3 is TGTGCCAGCAGCTTAGTCGGTAGTCGTCGGAATCAGCCCCAGCATTTT. Translation gives CASSLVGSRRNQPQHF.

The rearrangement joins TRBV6-1 to TRBJ1-2, with 9 bases aligning to TRBD1. Germline-derived CDR1 and CDR2 are MNHNS and SASEGT. The CDR3 has 15 amino acids. V shed 7 bases and J 0 bases; nucleotides not matched to a gene: 6. For the CDR3, the DNA is TGTGCCAGCACCGAACGGGACAGGGCTAACTATGGCTACACCTTC. This translates into CASTERDRANYGYTF.

V usage is TRBV9 and J usage is TRBJ2-7; tentatively, D is TRBD1 or TRBD2 (5 bases each). CDR1 and CDR2 from the germline V gene are SGDLS and YYNGEE. V lost 4 bases and J 5 bases, leaving 19 bases between the germline ends. The CDR3 is 15 amino acids. The chain's CDR3 is CASSSSGRSGDEQYF. DNA of the CDR3: TGTGCCAGCAGCTCCTCGGGACGTTCGGGCGACGAGCAGTACTTC.

This chain joins TRBV10-2 and TRBJ2-7; D call uncertain. V dropped 4 bases and J dropped 0 bases, with 10 bases sitting between them. This CDR3 has 14 residues. From germline, CDR1 is WSHSY and CDR2 SAAADI. The CDR3 DNA reads TGCGCCAGCAGTGTCGGCACTCACTCCTACGAGCAGTACGTC. Translating gives CASSVGTHSYEQYV.

This clonotype showed up just once. The chain recombines TRBV20-1 with TRBJ2-5; D perhaps matches TRBD2 (6 bases). Trimming left V 3 bases short and J 5 bases short, with 16 bases between. Germline CDR1 DFQATT, CDR2 SNEGSKA (reference sequence). The CDR3 is 14 residues long. The CDR3 loop is CSASWASEQETQYF. CDR3 sequence (DNA): TGCAGTGCTAGTTGGGCTAGCGAGCAGGAGACCCAGTACTTC.

The CDR3 DNA follows: TGTGCCAGCAGTCCTAGTCTGTCCACAGATACGCAGTATTTT. This gives the protein CASSPSLSTDTQYF. V usage is TRBV12-3 or TRBV12-4 and J usage is TRBJ2-3; D gene unclear. The CDR3 has 14 amino acids. The ends were cut back, 5 bases at V and 2 bases at J, with 11 bases in the middle.

V and J are TRBV7-6 and TRBJ2-5; the D gene could be TRBD1 or TRBD2 (5 bases each). Germline CDR1 SGHVS, CDR2 FNYEAQ. Trimming stripped 1 base from V and 8 bases from J, with 23 bases between. The CDR3 runs to 17 residues. CDR3: CASSLEGGGARVITQYF. The CDR3 nucleotides read TGTGCCAGCAGCTTAGAGGGTGGGGGAGCCCGGGTTATCACCCAGTACTTC. The whole variable domain, filled in from reference TRBV7-6 and TRBJ2-5, reads GAGVSQSPRYKVTKRGQDVALRCDPISGHVSLYWYRQALGQGPEFLTYFNYEAQQDKSGLPNDRFSAERPEGSISTLTIQRTEQRDSAMYRCASSLEGGGARVITQYFGPGTRLLVL.